This T cell receptor beta chain was sequenced during a study of T cell responses to AZD1222 COVID-19 vaccine. This table comes from immunoSEQ multiplex PCR, and its TCRdb copy is limited to in-frame clones, with some not included. Among about 98,000 clones listed, around nine tenths were seen once. This CDR3 has 16 amino acids. The germline V gene has CDR1 LGHDT and CDR2 YNNKEL (reference sequence). Trimming cost V 8 bases and J 3 bases, with 20 bases left between them. The material sequenced was peripheral blood, taken on day 0 of MenACWY control vaccination. The rearrangement joins TRBV3-1 (or the pseudogene TRBV3-2) to TRBJ1-3, with D tentatively TRBD1 (6 bases). The clonotype was recovered from an adult in good health. CDR3 nucleotides: TGTGCCAGCGCGATGTCTTGGGGGGCTGATGGAAACACCATATATTTT. The encoded protein is CASAMSWGADGNTIYF.